This T cell receptor beta chain was documented in a study of T cell responses to AZD1222 COVID-19 vaccine. CDR3 size: 15 residues. The V and J ends lost 5 bases and 2 bases respectively, with 13 bases between them. Germline V gives CDR1 SGHVS, CDR2 FQNEAQ. Using immunoSEQ multiplex PCR, the repertoire was profiled, and TCRdb retains in-frame clones only, with some absent. The sample carries 150,000 to 200,000 clones, around nine tenths recorded once. The V call is TRBV7-8, the J call TRBJ2-1; tentatively, D is TRBD1 (6 bases). The clonotype originates from an adult who received the MenACWY meningococcal vaccine as a control. Sequenced here: peripheral blood, sampled 28 days after the second dose of the MenACWY control vaccine. This CDR3 is CASSVQGGAYNEQFF. CDR3 DNA: TGTGCCAGCAGCGTACAAGGGGGAGCCTACAATGAGCAGTTCTTC. The full variable domain, completed using reference TRBV7-8 and TRBJ2-1, is GAGVSQSPRYKVAKRGQDVALRCDPISGHVSLFWYQQALGQGPEFLTYFQNEAQLDKSGLPSDRFFAERPEGSVSTLKIQRTQQEDSAVYLCASSVQGGAYNEQFFGPGTRLTVL.